A selection of T cell receptor beta chains follows, all from one sample in a study of blood T cells in healthy people across ages. In TCRdb, the 5' RACE reads were re-called with MiXCR into one record per CDR3 protein. The table includes some 1.7 million distinct CDR3 sequences, over 25% detected once. Sequencing was done on a sample of blood. These receptors all come from a woman in her 30s in good health. CDR3s include the opening cysteine and the closing phenylalanine or tryptophan. The D gene is left open where the match is weak. Where a row states a size, it is once, few, many or the class of an expanded clone; other rows omit it.

j_gene | len | abundance | d_gene | v_gene | CDR3aa | CDR3nt
TRBJ1-2 | 15 | few | TRBD1 | TRBV5-1 | CASSDRQGNNYGYTF | TGCGCCAGCAGCGACCGACAGGGAAATAACTATGGCTACACCTTC
TRBJ2-7 | 15 | many | - | TRBV18 | CASSPRSRLSYEQYF | TGTGCCAGCTCACCACGTTCGCGTCTTTCCTACGAGCAGTACTTC
TRBJ2-6 | 18 | few | TRBD1 | TRBV7-2 | CASSLRGQGFSGANVLTF | TGTGCCAGCAGCTTAAGAGGACAGGGATTCTCTGGGGCCAACGTCCTGACTTTC
TRBJ2-5 | 12 | few | - | TRBV7-2 | CASTSAPETQYF | TGTGCCAGCACTTCCGCCCCAGAGACCCAGTACTTC
TRBJ2-5 | 13 | - | - | TRBV4-1 | CASSQLVGGEQYF | TGCGCCAGCAGCCAGTTAGTTGGAGGAGAGCAGTACTTC
TRBJ2-1 | 15 | - | TRBD2 | TRBV12-3/TRBV12-4 | CASRPGLAGINEQFF | TGTGCCAGCAGACCAGGACTAGCGGGAATCAATGAGCAGTTCTTC
TRBJ1-2 | 12 | few | - | TRBV5-1 | CASSLIRGGYTF | TGCGCCAGCAGCTTGATACGGGGTGGCTACACCTTC
TRBJ2-4 | 18 | few | - | TRBV7-9 | CASSPGGQVLRRAYIQYF | TGTGCCAGCAGCCCGGGGGGACAGGTTCTCCGCCGCGCGTACATTCAGTACTTC
TRBJ2-3 | 16 | once | TRBD2 | TRBV12-3/TRBV12-4 | CASIKGAGGRTDTQYF | TGTGCCAGCATCAAAGGGGCGGGGGGGAGAACAGATACGCAGTATTTT
TRBJ1-1 | 14 | - | - | TRBV3-1 | CASSRSGRFTEAFF | TGTGCCAGCAGCCGCAGCGGTAGATTTACTGAAGCTTTCTTT
TRBJ2-7 | 13 | few | - | TRBV15 | CATSTRSTGEQYF | TGTGCCACCAGCACCAGAAGTACGGGCGAGCAGTACTTC
TRBJ2-1 | 18 | - | - | TRBV7-9 | CASSPDRGLASPYNEQFF | TGTGCCAGCAGCCCGGACAGGGGACTAGCGTCCCCCTACAATGAGCAGTTCTTC
TRBJ2-3 | 19 | few | TRBD2 | TRBV5-4 | CASSFGSGLAVPSTDTQYF | TGTGCCAGCAGCTTTGGATCGGGACTAGCGGTCCCCAGCACAGATACGCAGTATTTT
TRBJ2-2 | 15 | - | - | TRBV12-3/TRBV12-4 | CASSFYGGLAGELFF | TGTGCCAGCAGTTTTTATGGGGGCCTGGCCGGGGAGCTGTTTTTT
TRBJ2-7 | 14 | many | TRBD1 | TRBV5-1 | CASSLTTGRYEQYF | TGCGCCAGCAGCTTGACGACAGGGCGGTACGAGCAGTACTTC
TRBJ2-7 | 14 | - | TRBD1 | TRBV28 | CASLTQGAPYEQYF | TGTGCCAGCTTGACACAGGGGGCACCCTACGAGCAGTACTTC
TRBJ1-2 | 15 | few | - | TRBV4-3 | CASSQDLDLVFGYTF | TGCGCCAGCAGCCAAGATCTGGACCTCGTTTTTGGCTACACCTTC
TRBJ2-6 | 17 | - | TRBD1 | TRBV3-1 | CASSQTGEYSGANVLTF | TGTGCCAGCAGCCAGACAGGGGAATACTCTGGGGCCAACGTCCTGACTTTC
TRBJ2-5 | 16 | - | - | TRBV6-1 | CASSAGLGGMKETQYF | TGTGCCAGCAGCGCCGGCCTGGGTGGGATGAAAGAGACCCAGTACTTC
TRBJ2-5 | 16 | many | - | TRBV12-3/TRBV12-4 | CASSLRREKRRETQYF | TGTGCCAGCAGTTTGCGGCGGGAAAAGAGGCGAGAGACCCAGTACTTC
TRBJ2-1 | 15 | few | - | TRBV20-1 | CSARRGLIRVHEQFF | TGCAGTGCTAGACGGGGCCTAATAAGGGTCCATGAGCAGTTCTTC
TRBJ1-5 | 15 | few | - | TRBV15 | CATSRDSGGNQPQHF | TGTGCCACCAGCAGAGATTCGGGGGGAAATCAGCCCCAGCATTTT
TRBJ1-6 | 13 | once | - | TRBV7-9 | CASSLDGESPLHF | TGTGCCAGCAGCTTAGATGGGGAGTCACCCCTCCACTTT
TRBJ1-3 | 16 | once | - | TRBV9 | CASSSGTLSSGNTIYF | TGTGCCAGCAGCTCTGGGACATTAAGCTCTGGAAACACCATATATTTT
TRBJ2-1 | 12 | few | - | TRBV20-1 | CSARDVGNEQFF | TGCAGTGCTAGAGATGTGGGAAATGAGCAGTTCTTC
TRBJ2-7 | 19 | - | TRBD2 | TRBV7-3 | CASSPSPLLAGGPPYEQYF | TGTGCCAGCAGCCCCAGCCCTCTACTAGCGGGGGGGCCCCCCTACGAGCAGTACTTC
TRBJ2-5 | 17 | - | TRBD1 | TRBV7-2 | CASSKEKRGQGVETQYF | TGTGCCAGCAGCAAAGAGAAGAGGGGCCAGGGGGTAGAGACCCAGTACTTC
TRBJ2-5 | 17 | - | TRBD2 | TRBV20-1 | CSAHSGGSGGPHETQYF | TGCAGTGCTCATTCGGGGGGATCGGGAGGGCCACATGAGACCCAGTACTTC
TRBJ2-1 | 17 | - | TRBD2 | TRBV5-1 | CASSSDMGSGRLNEQFF | TGCGCCAGTAGCAGCGACATGGGGAGCGGGAGGCTAAATGAGCAGTTCTTC
TRBJ2-1 | 13 | - | - | TRBV20-1 | CSARDGGNNEQFF | TGCAGTGCTAGAGATGGGGGGAACAATGAGCAGTTCTTC
TRBJ1-2 | 14 | few | - | TRBV9 | CASSVSGGTYGFTF | TGTGCCAGCAGCGTAAGTGGGGGCACCTATGGCTTCACCTTC
TRBJ2-7 | 12 | few | - | TRBV29-1 | CSARDGFYEQYF | TGCAGCGCCCGGGACGGGTTCTACGAGCAGTACTTC
TRBJ2-1 | 11 | many | - | TRBV7-2 | CASSATREQFF | TGTGCCAGCAGCGCTACGCGGGAGCAGTTCTTC
TRBJ1-2 | 13 | - | TRBD1 | TRBV19 | CASRNTGGNGYTF | TGTGCCAGTAGGAACACAGGGGGGAATGGCTACACCTTC
TRBJ2-3 | 12 | few | - | TRBV7-8 | CATRDNSDTQYF | TGTGCCACAAGGGACAACTCAGATACGCAGTATTTT
TRBJ1-4 | 15 | - | - | TRBV6-1 | CASNPGWDANEKLFF | TGTGCCAGCAATCCGGGATGGGACGCGAATGAAAAACTGTTTTTT
TRBJ1-3 | 12 | - | TRBD1 | TRBV13 | CASRDRGHTIYF | TGTGCCAGCAGGGACAGGGGACACACCATATATTTT
TRBJ1-2 | 15 | - | - | TRBV6-5 | CASSYSSRLPHGYTF | TGTGCCAGCAGTTACTCGAGTCGCCTGCCCCATGGCTACACCTTC
TRBJ2-3 | 14 | - | - | TRBV12-3/TRBV12-4 | CASNLQEGTDTQYF | TGTGCCAGCAACCTACAGGAGGGCACAGATACGCAGTATTTT
TRBJ1-1 | 11 | few | - | TRBV18 | CASSPQTEAFF | TGTGCCAGCTCGCCGCAGACTGAAGCTTTCTTT
TRBJ2-7 | 17 | - | TRBD2 | TRBV12-3/TRBV12-4 | CASSPGTSVRSSYEQYF | TGTGCCAGCAGTCCCGGGACTAGCGTCAGGAGCTCCTACGAGCAGTACTTC
TRBJ2-4 | 11 | - | - | TRBV29-1 | CSVVRVVEQYF | TGCAGCGTTGTCCGGGTGGTTGAGCAGTACTTC
TRBJ1-6 | 16 | few | TRBD1 | TRBV7-9 | CASSRLGQGTHSPLHF | TGTGCCAGCAGCCGCCTCGGACAGGGGACACATTCACCCCTCCACTTT
TRBJ1-4 | 14 | - | - | TRBV12-3/TRBV12-4 | CASGTQGRAEKLFF | TGTGCCAGCGGAACACAGGGTAGGGCTGAAAAACTGTTTTTT
TRBJ1-2 | 16 | - | TRBD1 | TRBV15 | CATSRESRDRGRGYTF | TGTGCCACCAGCAGAGAATCCCGGGACAGGGGGCGCGGCTACACCTTC
TRBJ2-3 | 15 | - | - | TRBV9 | CASSQLSRGFDTQYF | TGTGCCAGCAGCCAGTTATCACGGGGGTTTGATACGCAGTATTTT
TRBJ2-5 | 16 | - | TRBD2 | TRBV5-1 | CASSSRTSGGFETQYF | TGCGCCAGCAGCTCCCGGACTAGCGGGGGTTTTGAGACCCAGTACTTC
TRBJ2-5 | 16 | few | - | TRBV3-1 | CASSQGKRVLQETQYF | TGTGCCAGCAGCCAAGGAAAGAGGGTATTACAAGAGACCCAGTACTTC